This TCR beta chain is drawn from a study of T cell responses to AZD1222 COVID-19 vaccine. Study findings and constraints: No repertoire was sampled before or during the peak T cell response, only after it. Regions 160-218 and 743-854 dominated among vaccine-associated CD4 TCRs spanning spike.

TCRdb's table, derived via immunoSEQ multiplex PCR, lists solely in-frame clones and lacks some. The sample shows about 140,000 clones, 80% to 95% of them seen only once. V lost 2 bases and J lost 3, with 11 bases in between. Germline V gives CDR1 MDHEN, CDR2 SYDVKM. The CDR3 contains 14 residues. Concerning this clone: As yet, its antigen is unknown.

The chain couples TRBV28 to TRBJ2-7; maybe TRBD1 (6 bases). Sequences were derived from peripheral blood, sampled on day 0 of AZD1222 vaccination. The source is an adult in good health. In DNA, the CDR3 is TGTGCCAGCAGTTTAGAACAGGGATACTACGAGCAGTACTTC. This gives the protein CASSLEQGYYEQYF. The full variable domain, with the rest looked up from reference TRBV28 and TRBJ2-7, is DVKVTQSSRYLVKRTGEKVFLECVQDMDHENMFWYRQDPGLGLRLIYFSYDVKMKEKGDIPEGYSVSREKKERFSLILESASTNQTSMYLCASSLEQGYYEQYFGPGTRLTVT.